The clone carrying this T cell receptor (beta chain) was found a few times. Only in-frame clones appear in the TCRdb table, and some are missing; sequencing was by immunoSEQ multiplex PCR. This table holds 43,000 or so clones, over 90% found once. This sample is part of a study of T cell changes during pregnancy in multiple sclerosis. Germline values: CDR1 SGHNT, CDR2 YYREEE (reference sequence). This CDR3 contains 14 residues. V was clipped by 4 bases and J by 3 bases; unmatched bases: 4. The starting material was peripheral blood, obtained in the third trimester of pregnancy. The source is a female donor with multiple sclerosis, enrolled in a pregnancy study. V usage is TRBV5-4 and J usage is TRBJ1-2; 9 bases map to TRBD1. CDR3 amino acids: CASSPGQGDYGYTF. CDR3 sequence (DNA): TGTGCCAGCAGCCCGGGACAGGGAGACTATGGCTACACCTTC.